The 11 T cell receptor beta chains below all came from one sample that was sequenced in a study of T cells in Graves' hyperthyroidism and ophthalmopathy. Amplified TCR beta CDR3 regions came from RNA transcripts. The HTBI primer set was used in a first-round RT-PCR of the TCR CDR3. TCRdb called the multiplex PCR reads again in MiXCR, with one record for every CDR3 protein. The table shows 250,000 or so distinct CDR3 sequences, with 13% to 15% occurring only once. Sample: blood. These receptors originate from a woman aged 40 to 50 with Graves' hyperthyroidism that later progressed to Graves' ophthalmopathy.

In this sample, this clonotype turned up many times. V usage is TRBV7-2 and J usage is TRBJ2-5; 11 bases are a match to TRBD2. The CDR3 has 20 amino acids. Unmatched junction bases numbered 19, after V lost 2 bases and J lost 5 bases. CDR1 is SGHTA, CDR2 FQGNSA, per germline. This CDR3 reads CASSLLASGRRLVEGETQYF. In DNA, the CDR3 is TGTGCCAGCAGCTTATTGGCTAGCGGGAGGCGTTTGGTAGAGGGCGAGACCCAGTACTTC.

This clonotype was found many times. J is TRBJ2-1 and V is TRBV9; tentative D call: TRBD2 (5 bases). The CDR3 is made up of 16 amino acids. Between the trimmed V and J ends, which lost 4 bases and 4 bases, there was a span of 18 bases. From germline, CDR1 is SGDLS and CDR2 YYNGEE. In DNA, the CDR3 is TGTGCCAGCAGCCCCGAGGGATATTCGATATACAATGAGCAGTTCTTC. Residues: CASSPEGYSIYNEQFF.

This clonotype showed up just a few times. The J gene is TRBJ1-5, the V gene TRBV19, with 7 bases fitting TRBD1. The germline CDR1 and CDR2 sequences are LNHDA and SQIVND (reference sequence). The CDR3 contains 14 residues. Trimming took 4 bases from V and 3 from J; bases not matched to a gene: 3. The CDR3 DNA reads as TGTGCCAGTAGTAGAACAGGGGACAATCAGCCCCAGCATTTT. Its protein product is CASSRTGDNQPQHF.

The DNA for the CDR3 is TGTGCCAGCAGTTACTTCAGCCCGAGCTCCTATAATTCACCCCTCCACTTT. It codes for CASSYFSPSSYNSPLHF. This chain joins TRBV6-5 and TRBJ1-6; D is undetermined. Germline values: CDR1 MNHEY, CDR2 SVGAGI. Trimming shortened V by 1 base and J by 0 bases, and 10 bases separated the two germline ends. The CDR3 is 17 amino acids.

This clonotype was picked up many times. The gene calls are TRBV11-3 and TRBJ2-3, with D uncertain. Germline assignment: CDR1 SGHNT and CDR2 YENEEA. The CDR3 loop spans 13 amino acids. With 5 bases removed from V and 8 bases from J, the gap between germline ends came to 14 bases. In nucleotides, the CDR3 is TGTGCCAGCAGCCCCTACCAAGGGTCTACGCAGTATTTT. Its protein product is CASSPYQGSTQYF.

This clonotype occurred many times. The chain recombines TRBV25-1 with TRBJ2-7; D is unclear. Germline assignment: CDR1 MGHDK and CDR2 SYGVNS. The CDR3 is made up of 11 amino acids. The V gene lost 8 bases and the J gene lost 6 bases, with 11 bases spanning the gap. CDR3 DNA: TGTGCCAGCCAACAGTGGGGCGAGCAGTACTTC. Its protein product is CASQQWGEQYF.

Ten or more counts support this clonotype. The gene calls are TRBV2 and TRBJ2-1; 11 nucleotides match TRBD2. Germline V gene sequence: CDR1 SNHLY, CDR2 FYNNEI. V trimming: 7 bases; J trimming: 4 bases; junction bases outside the gene matches: 6. The CDR3 has 15 amino acids. The CDR3 DNA sequence: TGTGCCAGCAAACGAACTAGCGGGAGTTACAATGAGCAGTTCTTC. Protein: CASKRTSGSYNEQFF.

V gene TRBV28 combines with J gene TRBJ2-2; 10 bases agree with TRBD1. This CDR3 has 15 residues. The ends lost 5 bases at V and 3 bases at J; junction bases unmatched: 3. Germline-derived CDR1 and CDR2 are MDHEN and SYDVKM. The CDR3 bases are TGTGCCAGCAGTACCGGGACAGGGGACACCGGGGAGCTGTTTTTT. This sequence encodes CASSTGTGDTGELFF.

This clonotype showed up many times. The chain is built from TRBV10-3 and TRBJ2-1, with TRBD2 as a possible D gene (5 bases). The CDR3 runs to 15 residues. Per the germline V gene, CDR1 is ENHRY and CDR2 is SYGVKD. Trimming pared 2 bases from V and 5 bases from J, leaving 13 bases between. CDR3 nucleotide sequence: TGTGCCATCAGTGAGACGCCGGGGAGAGACAATGAGCAGTTCTTC. It codes for CAISETPGRDNEQFF.

This clonotype was seen many times. This rearrangement joins TRBV28 to TRBJ2-2; TRBD1 aligns across 12 bases. The CDR3 is 17 residues long. Trimming took 7 bases from V and 1 from J; bases not matched to a gene: 7. Germline assignment: CDR1 MDHEN and CDR2 SYDVKM. CDR3 sequence: CASKGTGGKWNTGELFF. The CDR3, as DNA: TGTGCCAGCAAAGGGACAGGGGGCAAATGGAACACCGGGGAGCTGTTTTTT.

This clonotype has only a few counts. The junction and the germline gene differ at one end; a read error may be behind it. The rearrangement joins TRBV25-1 to TRBJ1-2; D not resolved. The CDR3 runs to 14 residues. The germline V gene encodes CDR1 MGHDK and CDR2 SYGVNS. This CDR3 is CASGDSGQSHGYTF. The CDR3 nucleotides are TGTGCCAGCGGTGATTCCGGCCAATCCCATGGCTACACCTTC.